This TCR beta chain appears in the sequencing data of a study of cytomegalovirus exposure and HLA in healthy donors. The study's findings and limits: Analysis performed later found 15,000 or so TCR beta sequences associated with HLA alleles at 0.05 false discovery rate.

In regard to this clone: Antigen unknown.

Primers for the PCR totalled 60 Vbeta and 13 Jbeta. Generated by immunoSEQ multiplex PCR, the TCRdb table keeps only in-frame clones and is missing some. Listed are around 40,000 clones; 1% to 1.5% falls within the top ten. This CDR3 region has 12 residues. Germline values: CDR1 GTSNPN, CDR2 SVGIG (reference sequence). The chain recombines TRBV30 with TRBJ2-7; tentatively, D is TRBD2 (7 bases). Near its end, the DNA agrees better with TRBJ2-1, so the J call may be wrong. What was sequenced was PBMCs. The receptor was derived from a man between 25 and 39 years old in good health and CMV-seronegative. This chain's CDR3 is CAWKGGGDEQFF. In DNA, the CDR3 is TGTGCCTGGAAAGGGGGGGGCGACGAGCAGTTCTTC.